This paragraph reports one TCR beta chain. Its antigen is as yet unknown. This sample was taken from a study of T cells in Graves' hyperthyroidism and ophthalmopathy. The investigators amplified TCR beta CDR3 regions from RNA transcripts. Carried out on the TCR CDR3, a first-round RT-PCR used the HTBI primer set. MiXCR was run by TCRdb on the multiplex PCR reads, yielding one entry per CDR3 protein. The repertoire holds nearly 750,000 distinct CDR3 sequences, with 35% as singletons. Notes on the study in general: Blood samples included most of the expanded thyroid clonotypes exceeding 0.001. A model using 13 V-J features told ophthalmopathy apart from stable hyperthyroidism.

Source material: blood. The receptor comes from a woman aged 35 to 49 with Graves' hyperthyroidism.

CDR3 sequence reads: CAISGAVRDTF. The CDR3 nucleotides read TGTGCCATCAGTGGGGCTGTGCGGGACACCTTC. The chain is built from TRBV10-3 and TRBJ1-2, with unresolved D. This CDR3 region has 11 residues. The germline CDR1 and CDR2 sequences are ENHRY and SYGVKD. V was pared by 4 bases and J by 12 bases, with 12 bases between.